Shown below are 22 T cell receptor beta chains from a single sample sequenced in a study of blood T cell repertoires in COVID-19. The repertoire was sequenced with immunoSEQ multiplex PCR; TCRdb's copy has only in-frame clones and lacks some. The table lists about 220,000 clones, around four fifths of them singletons. The sample was peripheral blood. These receptors all stem from a woman aged 55-70 years who had recovered from COVID-19.

The V and J genes are TRBV7-6 and TRBJ1-4; perhaps TRBD1 as D (5 bases). The CDR3 loop spans 16 amino acids. Germline CDR1 reads SGHVS; CDR2 reads FNYEAQ. V was shortened by 5 bases and J by 6 bases, with 19 bases between the two germline ends. CDR3 nucleotides: TGTGCCAGCAGCATTCTTCCGTCGGGGGGGGATGAAAAACTGTTTTTT. Amino acids: CASSILPSGGDEKLFF.

The chain joins TRBV11-2 to TRBJ2-3; maybe TRBD1 (6 bases). Germline V gene sequence: CDR1 SGHAT, CDR2 FQNNGV. With 5 bases removed from V and 0 bases from J, the gap between germline ends came to 15 bases. CDR3 length: 16 amino acids. CDR3 sequence reads: CASSPMGAGSTDTQYF. CDR3 nucleotide sequence: TGTGCCAGCAGCCCGATGGGGGCTGGGAGCACAGATACGCAGTATTTT.

This chain connects TRBV30 to TRBJ2-7; D gene ambiguous. CDR1 is GTSNPN and CDR2 is SVGIG in the germline V gene (reference sequence). The CDR3 is 13 residues long. The V end was cut by 7 bases, the J end by 1 base, with 14 bases between. The CDR3: CALYNSNSYEQYF. In DNA form, the CDR3 reads TGTGCCTTATACAACAGTAATTCCTACGAGCAGTACTTC. Using reference TRBV30 and TRBJ2-7 for the parts outside the CDR3, the full variable domain is SQTIHQWPATLVQPVGSPLSLECTVEGTSNPNLYWYRQAAGRGLQLLFYSVGIGQISSEVPQNLSASRPQDRQFILSSKKLLLSDSGFYLCALYNSNSYEQYFGPGTRLTVT.

This clone has a single count. The chain is built from TRBV9 and TRBJ2-7; 9 bases are a match to TRBD2. Germline assignment: CDR1 SGDLS and CDR2 YYNGEE. The CDR3 runs 15 residues. The ends lost 4 bases at V and 0 bases at J; junction bases unmatched: 5. CDR3 nucleotides: TGTGCCAGCAGCCTTAGCGGGGGCACCTCCTACGAGCAGTACTTC. Residues: CASSLSGGTSYEQYF.

This chain uses TRBV13 with TRBJ2-2; a weak D match, TRBD1 (5 bases). The CDR3 spans 15 residues. The germline V and J ends were trimmed by 1 base and 4 bases, with 10 bases remaining between them. Germline loops: CDR1 PRHDT, CDR2 FYEKMQ (reference sequence). CDR3 in DNA: TGTGCCAGCAGCTTAGCTGGGGCTGGCACCGGGGAGCTGTTTTTT. The encoded protein is CASSLAGAGTGELFF.

The chain links TRBV12-3 or TRBV12-4 to TRBJ1-2; D gene unclear. Trimming took 6 bases from V and 7 from J, leaving 15 bases between them. CDR3 length: 13 residues. This CDR3 is CASSIEGPRGYTF. The CDR3 nucleotides read TGTGCCAGCAGCATAGAGGGTCCCCGTGGCTACACCTTC.

This chain connects TRBV5-1 to TRBJ2-3; D might be TRBD2 (6 bases). Germline V CDR1 and CDR2: SGHRS, YFSETQ. V shed 4 bases and J shed 5 bases, with 11 bases lying between them. This CDR3 has 13 amino acids. The CDR3 DNA sequence: TGCGCCAGCAGCCCGGACGGGAGAGATACGCAGTATTTT. Protein product: CASSPDGRDTQYF.

This chain joins TRBV9 and TRBJ2-7; weak D call: TRBD1 (5 bases). Germline values: CDR1 SGDLS, CDR2 YYNGEE. The CDR3 covers 13 residues. The V gene lost 3 bases and the J gene lost 3 bases, with 10 bases spanning the gap. CDR3 loop: CASSADTDYEQYF. The CDR3 DNA reads TGTGCCAGCAGCGCGGACACGGACTACGAGCAGTACTTC.

The genes are TRBV6-5 and TRBJ2-1, with a tentative D call TRBD2 (6 bases). Trimming shortened V by 4 bases and J by 4 bases, and 17 bases separated the two germline ends. The CDR3 runs 16 residues. Looked up from germline, CDR1 is MNHEY and CDR2 is SVGAGI. The CDR3 loop reads CASSSPIGSGYNEQFF. The CDR3 nucleotides read TGTGCCAGCAGTTCCCCCATCGGTAGCGGATACAATGAGCAGTTCTTC.

The chain carries TRBV27 and TRBJ1-1; maybe TRBD1 (5 bases). Germline V gene sequence: CDR1 MNHEY, CDR2 SMNVEV (reference sequence). V was trimmed by 10 bases and J by 0 bases, leaving 12 bases between them. The CDR3 is 13 residues long. The CDR3 reads CATGGALNTEAFF. CDR3 DNA sequence: TGTGCCACTGGAGGGGCTCTGAACACTGAAGCTTTCTTT.

The gene calls are TRBV3-1 (or the pseudogene TRBV3-2) and TRBJ1-5; a possible D gene is TRBD1 (6 bases). V was cut by 0 bases and J by 4 bases, with 13 bases left in between. CDR3 size: 16 residues. Germline assignment: CDR1 LGHDT and CDR2 YNNKEL (reference sequence). Here the CDR3 reads CASSQDRPGANQPQHF. The CDR3 coding sequence is TGTGCCAGCAGCCAAGATCGCCCAGGGGCGAATCAGCCCCAGCATTTT.

The chain carries TRBV7-9 and TRBJ2-7; 8 positions match TRBD1. Germline V gene data show CDR1 as SEHNR and CDR2 as FQNEAQ (reference sequence). The CDR3 runs 14 residues. With 5 bases clipped from V and 5 bases from J, the junction kept 8 bases outside the gene matches. The CDR3 sequence: CASSPGQGLDEQYF. CDR3 nucleotide sequence: TGTGCCAGCAGCCCCGGACAGGGCTTGGACGAGCAGTACTTC. Filled out from reference TRBV7-9 and TRBJ2-7, the complete variable domain reads DTGVSQNPRHKITKRGQNVTFRCDPISEHNRLYWYRQTLGQGPEFLTYFQNEAQLEKSRLLSDRFSAERPKGSFSTLEIQRTEQGDSAMYLCASSPGQGLDEQYFGPGTRLTVT.

This chain connects TRBV7-3 to TRBJ2-1; D perhaps matches TRBD2 (5 bases). The germline gives CDR1 SGHTA, CDR2 FQGTGA. V was clipped by 4 bases and J by 5 bases, with 15 bases between them. The CDR3 spans 15 residues. The CDR3 region is CASSSPGSGNNEQFF. The CDR3 region has the DNA TGTGCCAGCAGCTCCCCGGGGAGCGGAAACAATGAGCAGTTCTTC.

This clone has a single count. The chain combines TRBV30 with TRBJ2-7; TRBD1 agrees at 7 bases. Germline CDR1 and CDR2: GTSNPN and SVGIG (reference sequence). Unmatched junction bases numbered 8, after V lost 0 bases and J lost 3 bases. The CDR3 covers 15 residues. The CDR3 region is CAWSVGTDRSYEQYF. CDR3 bases: TGTGCCTGGAGTGTCGGGACAGACAGGAGCTACGAGCAGTACTTC.

The J gene is TRBJ2-4, the V gene TRBV5-8; 7 nucleotides line up with TRBD1. CDR1 is SGHTS and CDR2 is YDEGEE in the germline V gene. CDR3 length: 12 amino acids. J was trimmed by 9 bases and V by 5 bases; bases with no gene match: 5. The DNA for the CDR3 is TGTGCCAGCAGTTTAACAGGGGTCATTCAGTACTTC. This codes for CASSLTGVIQYF.

The chain combines TRBV27 with TRBJ2-2; the match to TRBD1 covers 7 bases. The CDR3 length is 17 residues. Losses at the gene ends were 0 bases for V and 3 bases for J; bases not matched to a gene: 7. CDR1 and CDR2 (germline): MNHEY, SMNVEV (reference sequence). In DNA form, the CDR3 reads TGTGCCAGCAGTTTATCCTTGATGGGACAGCACACCGGGGAGCTGTTTTTT. Translated: CASSLSLMGQHTGELFF.

The J gene is TRBJ1-4, the V gene TRBV19; D call uncertain. CDR3 length equals 12 residues. Germline CDR1 is LNHDA and CDR2 is SQIVND (reference sequence). The germline V and J ends were trimmed by 7 bases and 8 bases, with 11 bases remaining between them. The chain's CDR3 is CASNSKREKLFF. The CDR3 DNA reads as TGTGCCAGTAACTCTAAGAGGGAAAAACTGTTTTTT.

The chain employs TRBV6-6 and TRBJ2-1; possibly TRBD1 for D (6 bases). With 0 bases removed from V and 7 bases from J, the gap between germline ends came to 13 bases. From germline, CDR1 is MNHNY and CDR2 SVGAGI (reference sequence). The CDR3 extends over 15 amino acids. The CDR3 sequence: CASSYSSGVGNEQFF. The CDR3 DNA reads as TGTGCCAGCAGTTACTCTTCAGGGGTAGGGAATGAGCAGTTCTTC.

V and J are TRBV7-3 and TRBJ1-2, with 11 bases identical to TRBD1. Germline lookup yields CDR1 SGHTA and CDR2 FQGTGA. Trimming took 5 bases from V and 7 from J; bases not matched to a gene: 6. The CDR3 is 14 amino acids. The CDR3 sequence: CASSPDRGLGGYTF. CDR3 sequence (DNA): TGTGCCAGCAGCCCGGACAGGGGGCTTGGTGGCTACACCTTC.

The V gene is TRBV10-3, the J gene TRBJ2-7, with 10 nucleotides matching TRBD1. In germline, CDR1 is ENHRY, CDR2 SYGVKD. With V trimmed by 4 bases and J by 3 bases, 6 bases remained unmatched. The CDR3 loop spans 15 amino acids. The CDR3 sequence: CAISAGTGDNYEQYF. The CDR3 DNA reads as TGTGCCATCAGTGCCGGGACAGGGGACAACTACGAGCAGTACTTC.

The gene calls are TRBV12-3 or TRBV12-4 and TRBJ1-2; D may be TRBD1 (5 bases). The ends were cut back, 5 bases at V and 2 bases at J, with 9 bases in the middle. CDR3 length: 13 residues. CDR3 nucleotides: TGTGCCAGCAGTCAGGGCGTCAACTATGGCTACACCTTC. It codes for CASSQGVNYGYTF.

Only one count was recorded for this clone. The V call is TRBV6-1, the J call TRBJ2-5; TRBD2 agrees at 8 bases. The germline V gene has CDR1 MNHNS and CDR2 SASEGT. The V segment lost 3 bases and the J segment 5 bases; nucleotides outside the gene matches: 11. The CDR3 contains 16 residues. The CDR3 region has the DNA TGTGCCAGCAGTGAGAGACCGGGACTAGTGCGCGAGACCCAGTACTTC. Its protein is CASSERPGLVRETQYF.